These 8 T cell receptor beta chains came from one sample sequenced in a study of T cell responses to AZD1222 COVID-19 vaccine. Only in-frame clones appear in the TCRdb table, and some are missing; sequencing was by immunoSEQ multiplex PCR. This sample has about 100,000 clones, with roughly 92% found just once. Material: peripheral blood, obtained 28 days after the second AZD1222 dose. The receptors here all came from an adult who received the AZD1222 COVID-19 vaccine.

The chain has TRBV7-9 and TRBJ2-3; D is unclear. The CDR3 totals 12 residues. Germline V CDR1 and CDR2: SEHNR, FQNEAQ (reference sequence). Trimming stripped 5 bases from V and 9 bases from J, with 12 bases between. The CDR3 nucleotides are TGTGCCAGCAGCCGCTCGGGTGACACGCAGTATTTT. It translates to CASSRSGDTQYF.

This chain uses TRBV3-1 (or the pseudogene TRBV3-2) with TRBJ2-5; 10 nucleotides agree with TRBD2. This CDR3 is built from 14 residues. The V and J ends lost 7 bases and 3 bases, in that order; junction bases with no gene match: 5. CDR1 is LGHDT and CDR2 is YNNKEL in the germline V gene (reference sequence). The CDR3 nucleotides are TGTGCCAGCACCGGGACTAGCGCTGAAGAGACCCAGTACTTC. The encoded protein is CASTGTSAEETQYF.

This chain uses TRBV7-2 with TRBJ2-5; D possibly corresponds to TRBD1 (6 bases). V dropped 5 bases and J dropped 5 bases, with 18 bases sitting between them. The germline CDR1 and CDR2 sequences are SGHTA and FQGNSA. The length of the CDR3 is 15 residues. The CDR3 DNA reads as TGTGCCAGCAGCACGACAGGAGGTGTAGGGGAGACCCAGTACTTC. It specifies CASSTTGGVGETQYF.

This chain links TRBV3-1 (or the pseudogene TRBV3-2) with TRBJ2-7, with a tentative D call TRBD2 (5 bases). The CDR3 extends over 13 amino acids. The germline V gene encodes CDR1 LGHDT and CDR2 YNNKEL (reference sequence). The ends were cut back, 4 bases at V and 6 bases at J, with 13 bases in the middle. The CDR3 here is CASSLGVAGEQYF. In nucleotides, the CDR3 is TGTGCCAGCAGCCTCGGGGTAGCAGGCGAGCAGTACTTC.

The chain recombines TRBV29-1 with TRBJ2-1; TRBD2 matches at 13 bases. Trimming cost V 6 bases and J 4 bases; bases outside gene matches: 12. The CDR3 covers 17 residues. Germline V lookup: CDR1 SQVTM, CDR2 ANQGSEA. CDR3 amino acids: CSVAWRRTSGRYNEQFF. In DNA form, the CDR3 reads TGCAGCGTGGCATGGCGGAGGACTAGCGGGAGATACAATGAGCAGTTCTTC.

The rearrangement links TRBV6-5 to TRBJ2-1; the match to TRBD2 covers 10 bases. Trimming took 5 bases from V and 4 from J; bases not matched to a gene: 5. The CDR3 is 15 residues long. Germline V gene lookup returns CDR1 MNHEY and CDR2 SVGAGI. CDR3 nucleotide sequence: TGTGCCAGCAGTCCGACTAGCGGGCCTTACAATGAGCAGTTCTTC. Amino acids: CASSPTSGPYNEQFF.

This CDR3 is CASRTDRSSGNTIYF. The CDR3 DNA sequence: TGTGCCAGCAGGACAGACAGGAGCTCTGGAAACACCATATATTTT. The rearrangement links TRBV6-5 to TRBJ1-3; a possible D gene is TRBD1 (6 bases). Germline assignment: CDR1 MNHEY and CDR2 SVGAGI. V was pared by 6 bases and J by 0 bases, with 12 bases between. This CDR3 is 15 amino acids long.

The chain is built from TRBV28 and TRBJ2-6; 7 bases fit TRBD1. Germline V gives CDR1 MDHEN, CDR2 SYDVKM. V lost 3 bases to trimming and J lost 0 bases; unmatched junction nucleotides: 2. The CDR3 sequence is 16 residues long. The CDR3 DNA is TGTGCCAGCAGTTTGGGACAGAGCTCTGGGGCCAACGTCCTGACTTTC. This codes for CASSLGQSSGANVLTF.